Below are 9 T cell receptor beta chains sequenced from a single sample in a study of response to subunit inactivated influenza vaccine. TCRdb re-analysed the RT-PCR reads in MiXCR, keeping a single row per CDR3 protein. The sample has some 500,000 distinct CDR3 sequences, about 15% seen once. The sequenced sample was CD4+ T cells sorted from PBMCs, obtained approximately 25 months after vaccination. The origin of the receptors is a man aged 50 to 69 who received an inactivated influenza vaccine.

Only a few counts were recorded for this clonotype. The chain links TRBV7-8 to TRBJ2-5; unclear D gene. Germline lookup yields CDR1 SGHVS and CDR2 FQNEAQ. This CDR3 has 13 amino acids. The germline V and J ends were trimmed by 5 bases and 7 bases, with 14 bases remaining between them. This chain's CDR3 is CASSAGGYRTQYF. In DNA form, the CDR3 reads TGTGCCAGCAGCGCTGGCGGATATCGGACCCAGTACTTC.

This chain joins TRBV20-1 and TRBJ1-2; maybe TRBD1 (6 bases). Germline values: CDR1 DFQATT, CDR2 SNEGSKA (reference sequence). This CDR3 comprises 13 residues. The CDR3 DNA is TGCACCAGCCGAGCGGGGGCTCACTATGGCTACACCTTC. Translation gives CTSRAGAHYGYTF.

The chain combines TRBV6-1 with TRBJ1-6; 8 nucleotides align to TRBD1. Germline lookup yields CDR1 MNHNS and CDR2 SASEGT. The CDR3 runs to 13 residues. V shed 8 bases and J 7 bases; nucleotides not matched to a gene: 4. In DNA, the CDR3 is TGTGCCAGCTTACGGGACAGGAATTCACCCCTCCACTTT. Translated: CASLRDRNSPLHF.

The CDR3 region has the DNA TGTGCCAGCAGTTTAGGGCAGGCAAAGCAGTACTTC. Its protein is CASSLGQAKQYF. The chain links TRBV12-3 or TRBV12-4 to TRBJ2-7; D is unresolved. The CDR3 runs 12 residues. V was shortened by 1 base and J by 8 bases, with 9 bases between the two germline ends.

This clonotype was seen a handful of times. The CDR3 protein is CASTPGGGGSSQHF. The CDR3 DNA sequence: TGTGCCAGCACCCCCGGTGGGGGGGGATCGTCCCAGCATTTT. This chain connects TRBV12-3 or TRBV12-4 to TRBJ1-5, with a possible D match to TRBD1 (5 bases). V lost 7 bases to trimming and J lost 11 bases, with 21 bases between them. The CDR3 extends over 14 amino acids.

The chain links TRBV7-2 to TRBJ2-3; the match to TRBD1 covers 8 bases. V was pared by 3 bases and J by 1 base, with 6 bases of the junction left unmatched. CDR1 and CDR2 from the germline V gene are SGHTA and FQGNSA. This CDR3 is 16 amino acids long. The CDR3 loop is CASSFSGGAGTDTQYF. The CDR3 DNA sequence: TGTGCCAGCAGCTTCTCAGGGGGCGCGGGCACAGATACGCAGTATTTT.

This clonotype was detected only a few times. The chain joins TRBV20-1 to TRBJ2-7, with 9 bases matching TRBD1. Germline V gene sequence: CDR1 DFQATT, CDR2 SNEGSKA (reference sequence). This CDR3 has 14 residues. After removal of 6 bases from V and 4 bases from J, the junction contained 10 bases not matched to a gene. CDR3 sequence reads: CSAPGQGIGYEQYF. DNA of the CDR3: TGCAGTGCACCTGGACAGGGGATAGGATACGAGCAGTACTTC.

This clonotype was picked up a small number of times. This rearrangement joins TRBV7-2 to TRBJ1-2, with D hard to call. Germline CDR1 and CDR2: SGHTA and FQGNSA. This CDR3 has 12 amino acids. With 5 bases removed from V and 3 bases from J, the gap between germline ends came to 7 bases. The CDR3 is CASSPLYYGYTF. CDR3 DNA sequence: TGTGCCAGCAGCCCCCTGTACTATGGCTACACCTTC. Full variable domain (rest looked up from reference TRBV7-2 and TRBJ1-2): GAGVSQSPSNKVTEKGKDVELRCDPISGHTALYWYRQSLGQGLEFLIYFQGNSAPDKSGLPSDRFSAERTGGSVSTLTIQRTQQEDSAVYLCASSPLYYGYTFGSGTRLTVV.

This clonotype has ten or more counts. This chain connects TRBV6-6 to TRBJ2-7; D is ambiguous. Germline CDR1 is MNHNY and CDR2 is SVGAGI (reference sequence). V was pared by 3 bases and J by 3 bases, with 3 bases between. CDR3 length: 11 residues. CDR3 bases: TGTGCCAGCAGTTATGACTACGAGCAGTACTTC. As protein: CASSYDYEQYF.